This TCR beta chain was sequenced during a study of blood T cell repertoires in COVID-19. Whole-study context: The study drew acute and convalescent COVID-19 samples from the United States, Italy and Spain. The cDNA or gDNA used as material had been derived from T cells, B-cell-depleted T cells, or PBMCs.

This clone is a singleton in its sample. As originally analysed: Amplification from reference gene primers served as the basis for estimated nucleated cell counts. Measured with immunoSEQ multiplex PCR; TCRdb has only the in-frame clones, and not every one. V and J calls and clone size are those listed in that table; D and trimming were worked out from the DNA. The data contain 200,000 or so clones, 79% of them singletons. This CDR3 is built from 17 residues. The V and J ends lost 7 bases and 4 bases, in that order; junction bases with no gene match: 14. Per the germline V gene, CDR1 is LNHDA and CDR2 is SQIVND (reference sequence).

The V and J genes are TRBV19 and TRBJ2-3; 10 nucleotides align to TRBD1. Sequencing was performed on peripheral blood. The clonotype was recovered from a man between 60 and 75 years old with active or convalescent COVID-19. The CDR3 DNA sequence: TGTGCCAGTACCCCGACAGGGGGCTTCTCCTTGGCAGATACGCAGTATTTT. This gives the protein CASTPTGGFSLADTQYF.